This T cell receptor beta chain was documented in a study of blood T cell repertoires in COVID-19. For the study at large: From T cells, B-cell-depleted T cells, or PBMCs came the material, which was cDNA or gDNA.

Recruits, aged about 18 to 89 years, lived in 25 or so US areas. Recovered status applied to Cohort 3 donors who had two consecutive negative PCRs. It also applied to those with clearance or with symptom resolution. In this sample, this clone turned up a few times. This CDR3 comprises 15 residues. CDR1 is SGHTA, CDR2 FQGTGA, per germline. Trimming took off 5 bases at V and 1 base at J, with 13 bases between the two ends. Assay used: immunoSEQ multiplex PCR; TCRdb lists only in-frame clones, some missing. Of hundreds of thousands of clones listed, around 83% are singletons. Material: PBMCs or T cells enriched from blood (not recorded which). The chain has TRBV7-3 and TRBJ2-3, with D tentatively TRBD1 (6 bases). The receptor's source is a woman in her thirties or forties who had recovered from COVID-19. CDR3 DNA sequence: TGTGCCAGCAGCGCACAGGGTTGGGGCACAGATACGCAGTATTTT. Its protein is CASSAQGWGTDTQYF.